This T cell receptor beta chain originates from a study of human T cells and chemical hapten exposure. Study findings and constraints: Relative to controls, expanded TCRs formed significantly more large CDR3 similarity clusters.

About this clonotype itself: What it binds is not known.

Time point of the sample: patch test 3, about 24 weeks after DPC sensitization. Sample treatment: therapeutic diphenylcyclopropenone sensitization with weekly scalp DPC. TCRdb re-called the RACE reads with MiXCR, one entry per CDR3 protein. The sample lists about 71,000 distinct CDR3 sequences, 11% seen once, with roughly 1.3% in the top ten. Per the germline V gene, CDR1 is DFQATT and CDR2 is SNEGSKA (reference sequence). V was clipped by 6 bases and J by 4 bases; unmatched bases: 8. This CDR3 spans 14 amino acids. The chain recombines TRBV20-1 with TRBJ2-3; 9 nucleotides agree with TRBD1. This sequence originates from a woman aged 45-60 years with alopecia areata. Some clones in this sample may be carry-over from other donors' samples. The sample consisted of whole blood, taken in connection with sensitization to the hapten diphenylcyclopropenone (DPC). In nucleotides, the CDR3 is TGCAGTGCCAGTCCCGGGACAGGGCCAGATACGCAGTATTTT. This gives the protein CSASPGTGPDTQYF.